Described below is a single T cell receptor (beta chain) sequence and its context. Its antigen is not identified. The CDR3 is 14 amino acids. V was clipped by 5 bases and J by 1 base, with 11 bases between them. Germline V gene sequence: CDR1 LNHDA, CDR2 SQIVND (reference sequence). The data were taken from a study of cytomegalovirus exposure and HLA in healthy donors. General study results and limits: Across all donors, roughly uniform sequencing depth was an assumption of the presence/absence analyses.

The PCR was carried out with 60 Vbeta primers and 13 Jbeta primers. Libraries were prepared by immunoSEQ multiplex PCR; TCRdb keeps only in-frame clonotypes and omits some of them. The listing contains roughly 120,000 clones. The gene calls are TRBV19 and TRBJ2-5; no definite D call. The source is a man aged 30-40 years in good health and CMV-seronegative. The sequenced sample was PBMCs. The CDR3 is CASSSLGPQETQYF. The CDR3 nucleotides read TGTGCCAGTAGTTCGCTTGGGCCCCAAGAGACCCAGTACTTC.